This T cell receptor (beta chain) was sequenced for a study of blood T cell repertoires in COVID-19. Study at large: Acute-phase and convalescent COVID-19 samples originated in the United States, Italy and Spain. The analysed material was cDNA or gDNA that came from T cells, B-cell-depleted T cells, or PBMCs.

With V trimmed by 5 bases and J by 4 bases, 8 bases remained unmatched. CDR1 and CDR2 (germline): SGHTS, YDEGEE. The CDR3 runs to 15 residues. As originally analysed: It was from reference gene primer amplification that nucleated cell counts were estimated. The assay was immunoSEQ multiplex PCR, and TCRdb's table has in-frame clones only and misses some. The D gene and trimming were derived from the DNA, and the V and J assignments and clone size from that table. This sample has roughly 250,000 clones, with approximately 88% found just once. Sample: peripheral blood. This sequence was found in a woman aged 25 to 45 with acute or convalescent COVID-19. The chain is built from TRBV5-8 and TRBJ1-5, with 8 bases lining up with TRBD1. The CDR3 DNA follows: TGTGCCAGCAGGCCGGACAGGGAGGGGAATCAGCCCCAGCATTTT. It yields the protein CASRPDREGNQPQHF.